This T cell receptor (beta chain) was documented in a study of naive and memory T cell subsets. Alpha and beta constant region primers primed reverse transcription for blood and skin samples. TCRdb used MiXCR to reprocess the 5' RACE reads, holding one entry per CDR3 protein. Seen here are 20,000 to 25,000 distinct CDR3 sequences, 4% to 4.5% observed once, and the top ten hold over 7.5%. V shed 3 bases and J 2 bases; nucleotides not matched to a gene: 2. Looked up from germline, CDR1 is SGHTA and CDR2 is FQGNSA. There are 16 residues in the CDR3. Whole blood, around 2.5 ml, came from adult healthy volunteers. This clonotype showed up many times.

V usage is TRBV7-2 and J usage is TRBJ1-3; TRBD1 matches at 12 bases. The TCR comes from a male donor in good health. The CDR3 spells CASSFGTGGTGNTIYF. In DNA, the CDR3 is TGTGCCAGCAGCTTTGGGACAGGGGGCACTGGAAACACCATATATTTT.